This paragraph covers one T cell receptor beta chain sequence. What it recognizes is unknown. This entry comes from a study of monozygotic twins with inflammatory bowel disease. Whole-study findings and limits: Immunosuppressive treatment differences may have increased patient repertoire variability.

Each UMI, carrying a 6-nucleotide sample barcode, came from template switching. TCRdb re-called the 5' RACE reads; every CDR3 protein appears as one record, without DNA. This sample's table has 210,000 or so distinct CDR3 sequences. Per germline, CDR1 KGHDR and CDR2 SFDVKD. CDR3 length: 13 amino acids. The sequence was obtained from a human donor with ulcerative colitis or Crohn's disease, or a healthy co-twin of an affected twin (not recorded which). The sequencing sample was made of blood. This chain connects TRBV24-1 to TRBJ1-5. The CDR3: CATSGGEGQPQHF.